Presented here are 2 T cell receptor beta chains from one specimen sequenced in a study of human T cells and chemical hapten exposure. TCRdb re-called the RACE reads with MiXCR, one entry per CDR3 protein. The profile shows some 41,000 distinct CDR3 sequences, more than 3% of them singletons. Sample time point: patch test 1, 2 weeks after DPC sensitization. Treatment of the sample: therapeutic diphenylcyclopropenone sensitization with weekly scalp DPC. Blood, whole and unfractionated, served as the source for total RNA extraction. This sample comprised whole blood, obtained in connection with sensitization to the hapten diphenylcyclopropenone (DPC). These receptors all come from a man aged 50-60 years with alopecia areata. Some clones in this sample may be carry-over from other donors' samples.

This clonotype was seen many times. CDR3 in amino acids: CASSEERQESPLHF. The CDR3 coding sequence is TGTGCCAGCAGTGAAGAGCGGCAGGAATCACCCCTCCACTTT. The chain has TRBV6-1 and TRBJ1-6; D gene ambiguous. The CDR3 spans 14 residues. The ends were cut back, 1 base at V and 10 bases at J, with 11 bases in the middle. Germline V CDR1 and CDR2: MNHNS, SASEGT.

Many counts were recorded for this clonotype. The chain employs TRBV20-1 and TRBJ2-5; no definite D call. V was clipped by 3 bases and J by 4 bases, with 15 bases between them. CDR1 is DFQATT and CDR2 is SNEGSKA in the germline V gene (reference sequence). CDR3 length: 14 amino acids. The CDR3 coding sequence is TGCAGTGCTAGTCTCGGACCAGAACGAGAGACCCAGTACTTC. It translates to CSASLGPERETQYF.